This T cell receptor beta chain was recovered during a study of cytomegalovirus exposure and HLA in healthy donors (dated by TCRdb to 2016 to 2017). Describing the broader study: In an earlier analysis of some 610 of the donors, 276 Gb of sequence data and roughly 100 million unique TCR beta sequences from 180 million or so T cells were reported. An earlier analysis of 587 of the donors used high-throughput TCR beta sequencing to judge whether each TCR beta V gene segment behaved as functional or pseudogenic. A later genetic analysis took genome-wide SNP genotypes for about three fifths of the 666 donors and used that subset as a discovery cohort. The study was designed to test whether signatures of past pathogen exposure could be identified by cataloging public T cell receptors. Using immunosequencing, the study profiled T cell repertoires from 666 subjects and related those repertoires to cytomegalovirus serostatus. To study patterns of TCR occurrence, a later analysis re-analyzed previously published TCR beta repertoires from under 750 donors and added high-resolution HLA genotyping. Both class I and class II loci were covered by HLA typing, at four-digit resolution. Four to six DR-DQ haplotypes were handled as single units for association and clustering because linkage in the cohort was strong. Among 300 to 450 genotyped donors of the cohort, an average of roughly 240,000 unique TCR beta nucleotide sequences were sequenced per donor, roughly 20% of them non-productive. Of the roughly 400 genotyped donors, roughly 80% fell in the genetic ancestry cluster associated with self-reported Caucasian donors. All discovery cohort repertoires had been generated using a single sequencing platform. Roughly 300 gigabases of sequencing data and 70 million to 100 million unique TCR sequences were included in an early release covering several hundred HLA-typed donors. Donor age, sex, ethnicity and CMV serostatus were compiled together with the repertoire data. Besides the first cohort of around 700 subjects, a separate validation cohort made up of 120 different subjects was used. The study combined high-throughput TCR immunosequencing, statistical association of individual TCRs with disease status, and machine learning to predict cytomegalovirus infection status. The later analysis used no new phenotypic data to find candidate immune exposures, relying instead on TCR beta sequences and their occurrence across donors. Typing coverage differed by locus: A, B, C, DRB1 and DQB1 were typed in about 620-640 donors, DQA1 in around 500, DPA1 in around 580, and DPB1 in roughly 470. Overall results and qualifications from the work: In a later analysis, the rate of TCR association differed among HLA loci, with DRB1 alleles having the most associated TCRs and HLA-C alleles having the fewest. In a later analysis, HLA-associated TCR beta chains showed more clonal expansion and lower generation probabilities than non-associated chains that were equally common. A further reported finding was that TCR beta sequences accurately predicted the HLA-A and HLA-B alleles for most subjects in the first cohort. In vitro tests confirmed that three of the cytomegalovirus-associated TCR beta chains recognize cytomegalovirus antigens. The 87-base-pair reads could not distinguish some IMGT-functional V segments, including TRBV6-2 and TRBV6-3, so those segments were excluded. Broadly in line with IMGT annotations, most TCR beta V segments showed up in productive rearrangements about 87% or about 30% of the time in an earlier analysis of approximately 640 of the donors. A later genetic analysis associated a missense DCLRE1C variant with V-gene and J-gene trimming of TCR beta chains, and an independent cohort replicated the association. A later analysis associated about 17,000 TCR beta sequences with specific HLA alleles at a false discovery rate of 0.05. A later genetic analysis reported fewer N-insertions in productive TCRs among donors in an Asian-associated ancestry cluster than the approximately 700-donor mean. Only TCR beta chains were sequenced in this cohort, and the absence of alpha or paired-chain data limited detectable features. Sequencing depth was assumed to be roughly uniform across donors in the presence/absence analyses, though that assumption may not hold. Across donors, most TCR sequences were observed very rarely, whereas some public TCRs were present in many individuals. The classifier was reported to diagnose cytomegalovirus status with high specificity and sensitivity in both the original and validation cohorts. Strong co-occurrence of HLA alleles, especially DR and DQ, made assigning TCR associations to individual alleles difficult. Because counts were too low, more than 15 rarely observed V segments, including chromosome 9 orphons, were excluded from the earlier analysis of 587 of the donors. A cluster of highly shared sequence variants was judged likely to represent a technical artifact of the sequencing pipeline. Because HLA typing was missing for some donors at each locus, association tests included only the typed subset. For the cohort, immune exposure information was limited to CMV serostatus. It was suggested by the authors that the approach could potentially be generalized to other disease states and immunological phenotypes. Correlated functional status among segregating V segments might be attributable to linkage disequilibrium, but an unknown experimental factor could not be ruled out. In the study, approximately 150 TCR beta chains were listed as associated with cytomegalovirus. A later analysis reported that several top co-occurrence clusters appeared linked to parvovirus B19, influenza, CMV and Epstein-Barr virus. Most CMV-associated TCR beta chains appeared to be HLA-restricted in a later analysis, and the HLA associations seemed to be driven largely by CMV exposure.

About this clone: Its specific antigen is unknown. Per-nucleotide qualities are absent, and no much larger clonotype sits a single base away.

Deletion took 0 bases off V and 9 bases off J, with a span of 13 bases between the germline ends. CDR1 and CDR2, looked up from the germline V gene (reference sequence), are GTSNPN and SVGIG. Inclusive of the bounding cysteine and phenylalanine, the CDR3 is 13 residues long. Solely the CDR3 DNA is kept, with 39 bases framed from the first base. The cohort consisted of approximately 670 healthy bone marrow donors. At the time of sampling, every cohort member was nominally healthy, though immune exposures that went unrecorded were likely present. The donor tested CMV seronegative and was one of the 352 seronegative cohort members. Each donor provided a peripheral blood sample, and peripheral blood mononuclear cells were used for TCR beta sequencing. Genomic DNA was extracted from the blood cell samples with the Qiagen DNeasy Blood Extraction Kit. The receptor library was made with the immunoSEQ multiplex PCR assay. The multiplex PCR relied on a mix of 60 forward primers for TCR Vbeta segments and 13 reverse primers for TCR Jbeta segments. A multiplex PCR assay on genomic DNA amplified the CDR3 region of rearranged TCR beta genes. Amplified TCR beta libraries were sequenced as 87-base-pair reads on the Illumina HiSeq System. The authors' pipeline ran thus. Across the 700 or so repertoires, a later analysis counted 60 million to 90 million unique TCR beta chains, some 11 million of which were shared by at least two donors. Raw reads were error-corrected and collapsed into unique sequences by a nearest-neighbor algorithm in which closely related sequences were merged to remove PCR and sequencing errors. To assign V, D and J gene segments, CDR3 sequences were aligned to IMGT reference sequences. Each retained sequence needed at least a six-nucleotide match to both a V gene segment and a J gene segment. Rearrangements were called productive when the CDR3 lacked stop codons and stayed in frame with V and J; all others were non-productive. CDR3 was defined by IMGT convention, running from the second conserved V-encoded cysteine to the conserved J-encoded phenylalanine. The earlier analysis of about 500 of the donors excluded sequences that lacked an unambiguous match to a single V gene segment. In an earlier analysis of 587 of the donors, a V segment was called functional when productive rearrangements were above 56.7%, and segregating when the standard deviation between donors exceeded 5%. A statistical classification framework was built for diagnosing cytomegalovirus status from the catalog of TCR beta chain sequences. A later analysis assigned V and J genes by comparing TCR nucleotide sequences with IMGT/GENE-DB human TR gene sequences. In a later analysis, CDR3 sequences and most-parsimonious VDJ recombination scenarios were assigned using the TCRdist pipeline. In a later analysis, each TCR beta chain was defined by its CDR3 amino acid sequence together with its V-gene family, and reads lacking a unique V-gene family were excluded. In a later analysis, fewer than 600 highly shared, low-generation-probability nucleotide sequences were removed to address suspected cross-contamination and a sequencing artifact. In a later analysis, a clonal expansion index was calculated for each public chain from normalized within-repertoire ranks of inferred template counts. A later analysis computed generation probabilities with a VDJ recombination model fitted to out-of-frame rearrangements, and checked the results against IGoR. In a later analysis, TCR-TCR, TCR-HLA and TCR-CMV co-occurrence was scored with hypergeometric tests, and a repertoire-size bias correction was applied to TCR pairs. False discovery rates were estimated in a later analysis by permuting HLA or CMV assignments 20 times. In a later analysis, co-occurring TCRs were grouped using DBSCAN, and TCRdist sequence similarity was added for clustering within HLA-allele-positive subsets. Repertoires with fewer than 30,000 or more than 120,000 public chains, plus five repertoires with anomalous nucleotide sharing, were excluded from co-occurrence clustering. Sourced from immuneACCESS, this table was stored by TCRdb with only in-frame sequences that have V and J called. A share of the clones is absent; for the studies checked, an unresolved V gene accounts for under half, and the remainder has no known explanation. That table gives V, J and clone size, and the DNA gave D and trimming. The sample records over 100,000 clones, approximately 74% of which are singletons. The leading ten clones occupy roughly 7.3% of the sample.

The chain joins TRBV30 to TRBJ2-3; TRBD2 might be the D gene, on 5 matching bases. The sequence was obtained from a male donor in good health and CMV-seronegative. The sample taken for sequencing was PBMCs. At the DNA level, the sequence is TGTGCCTGGAGTGTACATCTAGCAAGGACGCAGTATTTT. This is translated as CAWSVHLARTQYF.